This T cell receptor (beta chain) was recovered during a study of T-cell memory formation after mild COVID-19. Using constant-segment primers, 5'RACE produced TCR alpha and TCR beta cDNA libraries carrying sample barcodes and UMIs. MiXCR was run by TCRdb on the 5' RACE reads, yielding one entry per CDR3 protein. The sample shows about 410,000 distinct CDR3 sequences, more than 15% of them seen only once. The germline gives CDR1 MNHEY, CDR2 SVGAGI. The V and J ends lost 6 bases and 3 bases, in that order; junction bases with no gene match: 3. This CDR3 is built from 15 residues. Sequenced: PBMCs or a T cell subset sorted from them (not recorded which). The receptor comes from a young man who had mild COVID-19 (a few samples of this study predate the infection). Cell type and time point are not known. The chain uses TRBV6-5 and TRBJ1-5; 12 bases fit TRBD1. The CDR3: CASRGTGGYNQPQHF. CDR3 DNA sequence: TGTGCCAGCAGGGGGACAGGGGGCTACAATCAGCCCCAGCATTTT.